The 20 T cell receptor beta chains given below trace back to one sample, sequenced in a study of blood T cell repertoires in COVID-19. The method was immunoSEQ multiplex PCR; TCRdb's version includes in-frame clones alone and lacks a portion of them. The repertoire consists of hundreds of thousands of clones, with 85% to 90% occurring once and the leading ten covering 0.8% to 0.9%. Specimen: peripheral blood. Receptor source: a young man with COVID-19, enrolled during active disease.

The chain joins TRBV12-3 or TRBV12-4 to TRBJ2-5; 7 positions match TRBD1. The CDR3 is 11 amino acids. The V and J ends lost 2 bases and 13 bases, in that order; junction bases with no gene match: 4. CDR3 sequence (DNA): TGTGCCAGCAGTTTACGAGGGACAGCGTACTTC. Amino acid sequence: CASSLRGTAYF.

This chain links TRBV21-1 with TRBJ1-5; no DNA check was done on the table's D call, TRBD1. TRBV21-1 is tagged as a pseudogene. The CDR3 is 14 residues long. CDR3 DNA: TGTGCCAGCAGCAACAAACAGACCAATCAGCCCCAGCATTTT. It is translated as CASSNKQTNQPQHF.

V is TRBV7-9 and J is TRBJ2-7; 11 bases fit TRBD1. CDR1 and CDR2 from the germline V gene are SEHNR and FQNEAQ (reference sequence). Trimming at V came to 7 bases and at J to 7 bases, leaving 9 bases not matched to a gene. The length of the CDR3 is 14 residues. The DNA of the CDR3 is TGTGCCAGCACCTACGGACAGGGGGCGGAGGAGCAGTACTTC. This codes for CASTYGQGAEEQYF. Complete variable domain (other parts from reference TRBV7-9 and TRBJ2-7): DTGVSQNPRHKITKRGQNVTFRCDPISEHNRLYWYRQTLGQGPEFLTYFQNEAQLEKSRLLSDRFSAERPKGSFSTLEIQRTEQGDSAMYLCASTYGQGAEEQYFGPGTRLTVT.

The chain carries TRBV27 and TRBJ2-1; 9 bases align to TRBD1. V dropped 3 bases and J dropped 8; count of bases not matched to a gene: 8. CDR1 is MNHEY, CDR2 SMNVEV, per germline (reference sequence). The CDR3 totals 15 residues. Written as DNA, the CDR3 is TGTGCCAGCAGTTTTTGGGGACAGGGCGGGGATGAGCAGTTCTTC. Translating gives CASSFWGQGGDEQFF.

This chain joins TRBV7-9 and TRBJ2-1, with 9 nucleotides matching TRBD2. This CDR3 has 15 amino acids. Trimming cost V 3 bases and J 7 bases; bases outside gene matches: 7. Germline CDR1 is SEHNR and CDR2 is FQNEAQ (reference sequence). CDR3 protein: CASSFHSGSRNEQFF. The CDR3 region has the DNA TGTGCCAGCAGCTTCCATAGCGGGAGTCGGAATGAGCAGTTCTTC.

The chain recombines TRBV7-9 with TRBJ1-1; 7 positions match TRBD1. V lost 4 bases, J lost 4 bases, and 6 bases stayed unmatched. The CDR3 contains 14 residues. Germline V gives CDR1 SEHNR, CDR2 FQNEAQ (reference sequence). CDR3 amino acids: CASSSGQESTEAFF. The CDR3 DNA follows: TGTGCCAGCAGCTCCGGACAGGAGAGCACTGAAGCTTTCTTT.

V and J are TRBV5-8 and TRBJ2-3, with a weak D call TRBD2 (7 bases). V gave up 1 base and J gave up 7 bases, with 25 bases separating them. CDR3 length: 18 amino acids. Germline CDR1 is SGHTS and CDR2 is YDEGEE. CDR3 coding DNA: TGTGCCAGCAGCTTGTTTCGGGGGGCGAAAATTGGAATACATACGCAGTATTTT. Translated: CASSLFRGAKIGIHTQYF.

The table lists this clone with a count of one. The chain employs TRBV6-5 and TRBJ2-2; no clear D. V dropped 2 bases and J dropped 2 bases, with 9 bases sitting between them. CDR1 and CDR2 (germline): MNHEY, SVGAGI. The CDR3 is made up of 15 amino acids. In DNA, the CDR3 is TGTGCCAGCAGTTACCGGGTATACAACACCGGGGAGCTGTTTTTT. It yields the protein CASSYRVYNTGELFF.

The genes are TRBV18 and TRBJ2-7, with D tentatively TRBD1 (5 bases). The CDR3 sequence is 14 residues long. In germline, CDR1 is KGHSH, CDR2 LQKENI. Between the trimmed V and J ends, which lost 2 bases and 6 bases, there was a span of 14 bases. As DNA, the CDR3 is TGTGCCAGCTCACCAATGGGGCAGGCCTCCGAGCAGTACTTC. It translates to CASSPMGQASEQYF.

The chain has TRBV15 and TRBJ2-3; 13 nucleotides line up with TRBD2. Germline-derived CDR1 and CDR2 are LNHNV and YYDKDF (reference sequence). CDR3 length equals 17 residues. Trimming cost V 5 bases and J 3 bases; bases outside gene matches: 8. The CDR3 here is CATSPRTSGSGTDTQYF. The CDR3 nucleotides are TGTGCCACCAGCCCTCGGACTAGCGGGAGTGGTACAGATACGCAGTATTTT.

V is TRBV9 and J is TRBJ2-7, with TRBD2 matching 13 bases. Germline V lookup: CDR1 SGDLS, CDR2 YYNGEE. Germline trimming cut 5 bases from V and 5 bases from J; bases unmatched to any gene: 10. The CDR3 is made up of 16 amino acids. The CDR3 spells CASSGTSGGASNEQYF. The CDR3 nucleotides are TGTGCCAGCAGTGGAACTAGCGGGGGGGCTAGTAACGAGCAGTACTTC.

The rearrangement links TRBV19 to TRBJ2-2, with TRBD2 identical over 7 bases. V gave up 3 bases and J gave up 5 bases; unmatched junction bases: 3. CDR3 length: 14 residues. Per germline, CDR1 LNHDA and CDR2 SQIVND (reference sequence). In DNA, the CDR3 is TGTGCCAGTAGTATCCGGGGAGGGACCGGGGAGCTGTTTTTT. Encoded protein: CASSIRGGTGELFF.

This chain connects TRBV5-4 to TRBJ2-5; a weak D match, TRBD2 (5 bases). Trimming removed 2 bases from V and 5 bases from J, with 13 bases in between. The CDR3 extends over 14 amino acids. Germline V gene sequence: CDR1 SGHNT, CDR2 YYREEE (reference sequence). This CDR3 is CASSLGTRTETQYF. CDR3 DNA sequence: TGTGCCAGCAGCTTAGGTACTAGGACGGAGACCCAGTACTTC.

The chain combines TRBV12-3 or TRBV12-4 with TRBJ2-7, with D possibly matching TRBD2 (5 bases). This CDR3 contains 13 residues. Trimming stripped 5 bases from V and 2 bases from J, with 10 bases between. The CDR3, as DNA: TGTGCCAGCAGTAAGACTACCACCTACGAGCAGTACTTC. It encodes CASSKTTTYEQYF.

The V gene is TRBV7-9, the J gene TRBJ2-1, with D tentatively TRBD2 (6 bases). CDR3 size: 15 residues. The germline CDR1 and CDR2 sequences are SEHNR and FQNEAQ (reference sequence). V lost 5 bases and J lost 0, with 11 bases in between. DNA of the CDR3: TGTGCCAGCAGCGGGGGACTTAGCTCCTACAATGAGCAGTTCTTC. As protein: CASSGGLSSYNEQFF.

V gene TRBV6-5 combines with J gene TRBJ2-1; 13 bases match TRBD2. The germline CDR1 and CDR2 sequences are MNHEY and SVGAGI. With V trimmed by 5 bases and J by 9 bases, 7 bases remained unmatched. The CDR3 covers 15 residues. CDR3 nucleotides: TGTGCCAGCAGTACCGAGGGACTAGCGGGGAGTGAGCAGTTCTTC. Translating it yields CASSTEGLAGSEQFF.

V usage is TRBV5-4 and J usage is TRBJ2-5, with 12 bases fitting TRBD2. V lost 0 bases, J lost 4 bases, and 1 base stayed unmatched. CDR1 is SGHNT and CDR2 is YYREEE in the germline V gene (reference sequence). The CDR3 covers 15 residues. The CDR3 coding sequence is TGTGCCAGCAGCTTGGAACTAGCGGGGGGAGAGACCCAGTACTTC. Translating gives CASSLELAGGETQYF.

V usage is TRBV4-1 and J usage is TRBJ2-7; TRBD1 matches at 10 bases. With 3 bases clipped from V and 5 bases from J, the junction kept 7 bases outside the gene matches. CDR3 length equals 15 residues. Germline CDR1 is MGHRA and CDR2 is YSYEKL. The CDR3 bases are TGCGCCAGCAGCCAGACCGGGACAGGGGTGAACGAGCAGTACTTC. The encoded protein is CASSQTGTGVNEQYF.

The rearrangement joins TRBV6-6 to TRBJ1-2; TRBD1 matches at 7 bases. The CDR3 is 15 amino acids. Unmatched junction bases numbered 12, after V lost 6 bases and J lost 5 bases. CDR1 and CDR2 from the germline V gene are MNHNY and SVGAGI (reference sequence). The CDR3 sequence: CASRLGDSRFYGYTF. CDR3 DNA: TGTGCCAGCAGGTTAGGGGACAGCCGTTTTTATGGCTACACCTTC.

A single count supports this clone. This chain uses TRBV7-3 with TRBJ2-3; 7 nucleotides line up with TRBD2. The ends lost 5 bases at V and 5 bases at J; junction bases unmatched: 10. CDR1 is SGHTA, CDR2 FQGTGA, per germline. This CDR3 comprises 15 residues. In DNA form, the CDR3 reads TGTGCCAGCAGCCCAAGGGAGGGGCGCGTAGATACGCAGTATTTT. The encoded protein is CASSPREGRVDTQYF.